Included here is one T cell receptor (beta chain) sequence, with context. The data are from a study of PD-1 blockade in mismatch repair-deficient tumors. Study information: Patients had over 10 mismatch repair-deficient cancer types, all previously treated and progressing.

The assay was immunoSEQ multiplex PCR, and TCRdb's table has in-frame clones only and misses some. The repertoire holds around 110,000 clones, with about 74% as singletons. Sequencing was performed on peripheral blood, taken about 60 weeks after starting pembrolizumab. The sequence was obtained from an adult with mismatch repair-deficient cancer.

For the CDR3, the DNA is TGTGCCAGCAGACCTGGGAGGCAGGGTAATCAGCCCCAGCATTTT. Its protein is CASRPGRQGNQPQHF. The chain joins TRBV2 to TRBJ1-5, with D maybe TRBD1 (5 bases). Germline CDR1 reads SNHLY; CDR2 reads FYNNEI. V lost 6 bases, J lost 4 bases, and 16 bases lay in between. This CDR3 has 15 residues.